The sequence of this T cell receptor (beta chain) was determined in a study of blood T cell repertoires in COVID-19. The assay was immunoSEQ multiplex PCR, and TCRdb's table has in-frame clones only and misses some. This repertoire shows about 270,000 clones, 80% to 95% found once; its top ten account for approximately 3%. Trimming took 6 bases from V and 0 from J, leaving 17 bases between them. CDR1 is LNHDA, CDR2 SQIVND, per germline (reference sequence). The CDR3 has 16 amino acids. The chain employs TRBV19 and TRBJ1-1; D unresolved. The clonotype originates from a middle-aged man who had been exposed to COVID-19. Input material: PBMCs or T cells enriched from blood (not recorded which). The CDR3 DNA sequence: TGTGCCAGTAGCCACTCGGACTACCTCTTGAACACTGAAGCTTTCTTT. This encodes CASSHSDYLLNTEAFF.